The 4 T cell receptor beta chains in this list originate from one sample, sequenced in a study of blood T cell repertoires in COVID-19. Assay used: immunoSEQ multiplex PCR; TCRdb lists only in-frame clones, some missing. The table includes roughly 150,000 clones, about 92% detected once. Sequenced material: peripheral blood. The receptors were gathered from a man aged 55-75 years with active or convalescent COVID-19.

The rearrangement links TRBV19 to TRBJ2-2; TRBD1 aligns across 8 bases. Germline trimming cut 7 bases from V and 0 bases from J; bases unmatched to any gene: 4. CDR3 length equals 15 residues. Germline CDR1 and CDR2: LNHDA and SQIVND (reference sequence). CDR3 loop: CASTRQGTNTGELFF. CDR3 DNA: TGTGCCAGTACCAGACAGGGGACGAACACCGGGGAGCTGTTTTTT. The whole variable domain, filled in from reference TRBV19 and TRBJ2-2, reads DGGITQSPKYLFRKEGQNVTLSCEQNLNHDAMYWYRQDPGQGLRLIYYSQIVNDFQKGDIAEGYSVSREKKESFPLTVTSAQKNPTAFYLCASTRQGTNTGELFFGEGSRLTVL.

The J gene is TRBJ2-7, the V gene TRBV24-1; 7 nucleotides align to TRBD1. The CDR3 covers 17 residues. Germline V lookup: CDR1 KGHDR, CDR2 SFDVKD. J gave up 3 bases and V 4 bases, and 14 bases lay outside the gene matches. The DNA for the CDR3 is TGTGCCACCAGTGAATGGCCCCCGGGACAGCCAGTCTACGAGCAGTACTTC. It is translated as CATSEWPPGQPVYEQYF.

The chain employs TRBV9 and TRBJ2-3; D gene ambiguous. From germline, CDR1 is SGDLS and CDR2 YYNGEE. Trimming took 2 bases from V and 2 from J, leaving 6 bases between them. The CDR3 loop spans 13 amino acids. CDR3 protein: CASSVAFTDTQYF. The DNA of the CDR3 is TGTGCCAGCAGCGTGGCCTTCACAGATACGCAGTATTTT.

This clone was detected once. The chain combines TRBV18 with TRBJ1-1; D might be TRBD1 (6 bases). Trimming removed 2 bases from V and 2 bases from J, with 21 bases in between. Germline values: CDR1 KGHSH, CDR2 LQKENI. This CDR3 is 18 amino acids long. In DNA, the CDR3 is TGTGCCAGCTCACCATCCGGGGTCCGAAGAGGGGGAAACACTGAAGCTTTCTTT. Translating it yields CASSPSGVRRGGNTEAFF.